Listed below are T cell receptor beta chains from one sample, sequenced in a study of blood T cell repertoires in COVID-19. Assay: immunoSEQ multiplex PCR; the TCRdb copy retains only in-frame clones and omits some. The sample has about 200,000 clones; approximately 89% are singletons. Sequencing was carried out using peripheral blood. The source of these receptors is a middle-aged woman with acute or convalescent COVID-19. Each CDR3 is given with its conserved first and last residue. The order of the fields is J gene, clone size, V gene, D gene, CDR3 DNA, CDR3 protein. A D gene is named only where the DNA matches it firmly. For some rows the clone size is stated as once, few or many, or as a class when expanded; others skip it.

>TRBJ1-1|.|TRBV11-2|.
TGTGCCAGCAGCTTAGTACTAAACACTGAAGCTTTCTTT
CASSLVLNTEAFF
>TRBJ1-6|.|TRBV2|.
TGTGCCAGCAGCTTCCCGGGGAATTCACCCCTCCACTTT
CASSFPGNSPLHF
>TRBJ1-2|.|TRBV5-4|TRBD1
TGTGCCAGCAGCCCTCCGGGACAGCCCTATGGCTACACCTTC
CASSPPGQPYGYTF
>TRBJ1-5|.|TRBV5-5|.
TGTGCCAGCAGCCCCTGGACTCATCAGCCCCAGCATTTT
CASSPWTHQPQHF
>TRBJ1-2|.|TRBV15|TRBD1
TGTGCCACCAGCAGAGAGGGACAGGGGGGTTATGGCTACACCTTC
CATSREGQGGYGYTF
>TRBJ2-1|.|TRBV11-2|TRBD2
TGTGCCAGCAGCTTAGTACTAGCGGGGGGGAATGAGCAGTTCTTC
CASSLVLAGGNEQFF
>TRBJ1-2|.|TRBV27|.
TGTGCCAGCAGTTGGTCGGGAAGACTCTATGGCTACACCTTC
CASSWSGRLYGYTF
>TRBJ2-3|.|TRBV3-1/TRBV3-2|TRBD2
TGTGCCAGCAGCCCCGGGGGGGGCGTGGGAAGTACAGATACGCAGTATTTT
CASSPGGGVGSTDTQYF
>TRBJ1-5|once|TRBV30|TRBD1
TGTGCCTGGAGTATAGGACAGGGGAATCAGCCCCAGCATTTT
CAWSIGQGNQPQHF
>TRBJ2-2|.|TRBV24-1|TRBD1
TGTGCCACCAGGACAGGGGGGCACGGCGGGGAGCTGTTTTTT
CATRTGGHGGELFF
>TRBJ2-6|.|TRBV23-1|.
TGCGCCAGCAGTCCTAATAAGCGGATCGGGGCCAACGTCCTGACTTTC
CASSPNKRIGANVLTF
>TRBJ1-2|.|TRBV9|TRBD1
TGTGCCAGCAGCGGAGACGGGACAGGGTATGGCTACACCTTC
CASSGDGTGYGYTF
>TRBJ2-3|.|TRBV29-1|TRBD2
TGCAGCGTTATTCCGGGACTAGGGAAAGATACGCAGTATTTT
CSVIPGLGKDTQYF
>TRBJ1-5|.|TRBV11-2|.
TGTGCCAGCAGCCCCCGCAGGGTCGGCAATCAGCCCCAGCATTTT
CASSPRRVGNQPQHF
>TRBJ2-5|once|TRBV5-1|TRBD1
TGCGCCAGCAGCTTGTGGACAGGCCCAGGAGAGACCCAGTACTTC
CASSLWTGPGETQYF
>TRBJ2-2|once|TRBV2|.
TGTGCCAGCAGGCGGGAGAACACCGGGGAGCTGTTTTTT
CASRRENTGELFF
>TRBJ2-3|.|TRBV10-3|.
TGTGCCATCAGCCCCCCGGGTCGTAATGGTTATACGCAGTATTTT
CAISPPGRNGYTQYF
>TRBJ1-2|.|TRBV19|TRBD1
TGTGCCAGTAGCCCCCGGGACAGGGACAACTATGGCTACACCTTC
CASSPRDRDNYGYTF
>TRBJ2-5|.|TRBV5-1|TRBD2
TGCGCCAGCAGCTTGGTTGCGGGGGACCAAGAGACCCAGTACTTC
CASSLVAGDQETQYF
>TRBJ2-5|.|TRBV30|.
TGTGCCTGGAGCCCCGGGACATTAGGAGAGACCCAGTACTTC
CAWSPGTLGETQYF
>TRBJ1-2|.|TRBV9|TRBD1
TGTGCCAGCAGCCCGGGACAGGGACTGAGTAGCTATGGCTACACCTTC
CASSPGQGLSSYGYTF
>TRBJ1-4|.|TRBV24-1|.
TGTGCCACCAGTGATTTGACCGAGAATGAAAAACTGTTTTTT
CATSDLTENEKLFF
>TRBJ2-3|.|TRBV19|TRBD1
TGTGCCAGTAGTATAGTGACAGGGAGCACAGATACGCAGTATTTT
CASSIVTGSTDTQYF
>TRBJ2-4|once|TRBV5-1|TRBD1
TGCGCCAGCAGCTTGGATGAGGGGGCGGCCAAAAACATTCAGTACTTC
CASSLDEGAAKNIQYF
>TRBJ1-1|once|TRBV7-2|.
TGTGCCAGCAGCTTCCCACCAGGGCAAGCTTTCTTT
CASSFPPGQAFF
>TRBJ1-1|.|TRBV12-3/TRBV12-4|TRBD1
TGTGCCAGCAGAAAGACAGGGTTAGCTTTCTTT
CASRKTGLAFF
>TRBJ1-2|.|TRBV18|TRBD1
TGTGCCAGCTCACACTCGACAGGGGGCTATGGCTACACCTTC
CASSHSTGGYGYTF
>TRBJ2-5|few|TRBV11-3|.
TGTGCCAGCAGCTTAGGCGGGGGCCACCAAGAGACCCAGTACTTC
CASSLGGGHQETQYF
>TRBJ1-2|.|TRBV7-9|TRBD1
TGTGCCAGCAGCTACGGACAGGGGGGTGGCTACACCTTC
CASSYGQGGGYTF
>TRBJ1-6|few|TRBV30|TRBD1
TGTGCCTGGAGCCCCGGGACAGGCGGTAATTCACCCCTCCACTTT
CAWSPGTGGNSPLHF
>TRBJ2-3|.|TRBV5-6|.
TGTGCCAGCGCCCTGGCCGATACGCAGTATTTT
CASALADTQYF
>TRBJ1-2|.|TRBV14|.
TGTGCCAGCAGCCGACCCGACAGGCTCCATGGCTACACCTTC
CASSRPDRLHGYTF
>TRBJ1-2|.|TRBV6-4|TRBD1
TGTGCCAGCAGTGACCTCCCGGGACAGGGGCTTGGAGGCTACACCTTC
CASSDLPGQGLGGYTF
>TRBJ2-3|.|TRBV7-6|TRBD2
TGTGCCAGCAGCTTAGAGGTAGCGGGGACCACAGATACGCAGTATTTT
CASSLEVAGTTDTQYF
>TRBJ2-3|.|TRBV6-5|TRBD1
TGTGCCAGCAGTTACTCAGGGACAGGGGGCACAGATACGCAGTATTTT
CASSYSGTGGTDTQYF
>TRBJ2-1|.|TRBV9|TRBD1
TGTGCCAGCAGCGTAGGGGACAGGGTGAAGAATGAGCAGTTCTTC
CASSVGDRVKNEQFF
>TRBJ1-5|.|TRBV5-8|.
TGTGCCAGCAGCTTGTCCATCTATAGCAATCAGCCCCAGCATTTT
CASSLSIYSNQPQHF
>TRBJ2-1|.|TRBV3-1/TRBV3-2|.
TGTGCCAGCAGCCAAGATCTAATGGTCGACTACAATGAGCAGTTCTTC
CASSQDLMVDYNEQFF
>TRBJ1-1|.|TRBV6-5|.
TGTGCCAGCCTCTTTAACGGGGGGGCTTTCTTT
CASLFNGGAFF
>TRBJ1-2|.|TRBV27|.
TGTGCCAGCAGTTTGGCCGGGACCGGGGGCTATGGCTACACCTTC
CASSLAGTGGYGYTF
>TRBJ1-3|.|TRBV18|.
TGTGCCAGCTCACCGCCAGTTCCCATTGGTCCCATGATCTCTGGAAACACCATATATTTT
CASSPPVPIGPMISGNTIYF
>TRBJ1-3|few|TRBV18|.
TGTGCCAGCTCACCACGGCAGGGGCCGGGAAACACCATATATTTT
CASSPRQGPGNTIYF
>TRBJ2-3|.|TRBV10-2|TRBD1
TGCGCCAGCACCTCCGGACAGGGGGGGACAGATACGCAGTATTTT
CASTSGQGGTDTQYF
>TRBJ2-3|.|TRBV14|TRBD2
TGTGCCAGCAGCCCTCGACTAGCGGGGACAGATACGCAGTATTTT
CASSPRLAGTDTQYF
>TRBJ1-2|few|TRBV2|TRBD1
TGTGCCAGCGGGCGGGAGGGACAGAATCGTCATGGCTACACCTTC
CASGREGQNRHGYTF
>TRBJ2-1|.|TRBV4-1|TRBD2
TGCGCCAGCAGCCAAGATCCCCTAGCGGGGGGTCTGTACAATGAGCAGTTCTTC
CASSQDPLAGGLYNEQFF
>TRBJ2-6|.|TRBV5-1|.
TGCGCCAGCAGCCTAGCTACCTCTGGGGCCAACGTCCTGACTTTC
CASSLATSGANVLTF
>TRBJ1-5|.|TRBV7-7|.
TGTGCCAGCAGCTTAGTCGCCCTAGGACTCACTGATAGCAATCAGCCCCAGCATTTT
CASSLVALGLTDSNQPQHF
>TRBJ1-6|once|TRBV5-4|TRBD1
TGTGCCAGCAGCCCAGGGGGAAGCTCCTATAATTCACCCCTCCACTTT
CASSPGGSSYNSPLHF
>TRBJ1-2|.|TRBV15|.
TGTGCCACCAGCAGAGATCGAGAGCGGCATGCTAACTATGGCTACACCTTC
CATSRDRERHANYGYTF
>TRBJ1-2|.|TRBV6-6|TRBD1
TGTGCCAGCACCCCGACAGGGGACTATGGCTACACCTTC
CASTPTGDYGYTF
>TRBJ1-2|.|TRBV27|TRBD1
TGTGCCAGCAGCACCTGGGTCCGGGACAGGGGGAACTATGGCTACACCTTC
CASSTWVRDRGNYGYTF